Sequencing of this TCR beta chain was carried out in a study of T cell repertoires in cytomegalovirus infection. TCRdb re-called the reads with MiXCR, one entry per CDR3 protein. The table shows hundreds of thousands of distinct CDR3 sequences, with around 32% occurring only once. In regard to this clonotype: No antigen is known for it.

This receptor was identified in a human donor in good health (CMV status not recorded). Some clones in this sample may be carry-over from other donors' samples. Sequences were derived from cultured CD8+ T cells from PBMCs, sampled from culture after CMV antigen stimulation.

The CDR3 coding sequence is TGTGCCAGCAGTTCTCACCTTCAACAGGGGGCGGATGACTACACCTTC. This codes for CASSSHLQQGADDYTF. J is TRBJ1-2 and V is TRBV6-8; TRBD1 agrees at 9 bases. Germline-derived CDR1 and CDR2 are MNHGY and SAAAGT. The CDR3 consists of 16 residues. The V gene end was trimmed by 4 bases and the J gene end by 10 bases; junction bases not matched to a gene: 16.